This entry lists 29 T cell receptor beta chains sequenced from one sample in a study of blood T cell repertoires in COVID-19 (dated by TCRdb to 2020 to 2022). Library creation used the immunoSEQ multiplex PCR assay. TCRdb limited this immuneACCESS table to in-frame rearrangements with V and J called. A share of clones is missing; checked studies link under half to unresolved V genes, and the rest is unexplained. This sample lists about 160,000 clones; 82% were detected once. The ten biggest clones cover about 11% of the sample. The sample comprised peripheral blood. Source of these receptors: an elderly woman with active or convalescent COVID-19.

The gene calls are TRBV5-1 and TRBJ2-1; TRBD2 matches at 11 bases. V dropped 0 bases and J dropped 7; count of bases not matched to a gene: 6. Germline V gene data show CDR1 as SGHRS and CDR2 as YFSETQ. The CDR3 consists of 16 residues. DNA of the CDR3: TGCGCCAGCAGCTTGGTTAGCGGGAGGGCGCGGAATGAGCAGTTCTTC. Its translation: CASSLVSGRARNEQFF.

Comment on this clone: The identical CDR3 is also encoded by other nucleotide sequences in the sample. V gene TRBV11-2 combines with J gene TRBJ2-1, with TRBD2 matching 8 bases. Trimming cost V 5 bases and J 4 bases; bases outside gene matches: 7. There are 15 residues in the CDR3. Germline CDR1 and CDR2: SGHAT and FQNNGV. DNA of the CDR3: TGTGCCAGCAGCCCTACTAGCGGAGCTTACAATGAGCAGTTCTTC. It yields the protein CASSPTSGAYNEQFF.

The gene calls are TRBV6-5 and TRBJ1-5; unclear D gene. Germline loops: CDR1 MNHEY, CDR2 SVGAGI. Trimming took 0 bases from V and 2 from J, leaving 8 bases between them. The length of the CDR3 is 15 residues. CDR3 bases: TGTGCCAGCAGTTACTCGAGGCTTGGCAATCAGCCCCAGCATTTT. This sequence encodes CASSYSRLGNQPQHF.

The chain is built from TRBV19 and TRBJ1-2, with D perhaps matching TRBD1 (6 bases). CDR3 length: 15 amino acids. V lost 1 base and J lost 4, with 13 bases in between. The germline V gene encodes CDR1 LNHDA and CDR2 SQIVND (reference sequence). CDR3 nucleotides: TGTGCCAGTAGTATAGGAGGGGGATTGGGCTATGGCTACACCTTC. Amino acids: CASSIGGGLGYGYTF.

CDR3 loop: CASSPGQELYGYTF. The CDR3 DNA sequence: TGTGCCAGCAGCCCGGGACAGGAGCTCTATGGCTACACCTTC. V gene TRBV7-9 combines with J gene TRBJ1-2, with 8 bases lining up with TRBD1. The V gene's germline CDR1 is SEHNR and CDR2 FQNEAQ (reference sequence). The J segment lost 4 bases and the V segment lost 5 bases, leaving 6 bases of the junction unmatched. CDR3 length: 14 amino acids.

The chain has TRBV5-6 and TRBJ1-6, with D unclear. Per germline, CDR1 SGHDT and CDR2 YYEEEE. The CDR3 consists of 16 residues. Trimming left V 3 bases short and J 3 bases short, with 13 bases between. The CDR3 loop is CASSSFGASYNSPLHF. The CDR3 coding sequence is TGTGCCAGCAGCTCCTTCGGAGCGAGCTATAATTCACCCCTCCACTTT.

The V and J genes are TRBV5-4 and TRBJ1-4; tentatively, D is TRBD1 (6 bases). Trimming pared 1 base from V and 5 bases from J, leaving 12 bases between. Germline CDR1 SGHNT, CDR2 YYREEE (reference sequence). This CDR3 comprises 15 residues. The CDR3 coding sequence is TGTGCCAGCAGCTTGCAAACAGGGTCGAATGAAAAACTGTTTTTT. It codes for CASSLQTGSNEKLFF.

This clone was counted once. The V gene is TRBV9, the J gene TRBJ1-6; D is perhaps TRBD1 (5 bases). CDR1 is SGDLS, CDR2 YYNGEE, per germline. Trimming took 1 base from V and 11 from J, leaving 13 bases between them. The CDR3 contains 14 residues. CDR3 coding DNA: TGTGCCAGCAGCGTACGGAGGGACGCGCCACCCCTCCACTTT. Amino acid sequence: CASSVRRDAPPLHF.

The chain uses TRBV12-3 or TRBV12-4 and TRBJ2-7, with D perhaps matching TRBD1 (5 bases). The CDR3 contains 13 residues. V gave up 7 bases and J gave up 6 bases, with 16 bases separating them. CDR3 sequence reads: CASTTRRVGEQYF. The CDR3 DNA sequence: TGTGCCAGCACGACCCGCAGGGTCGGCGAGCAGTACTTC.

The V call is TRBV5-8, the J call TRBJ2-7; no clear D. Trimming pared 0 bases from V and 3 bases from J, leaving 4 bases between. The CDR3 runs 12 residues. CDR1 and CDR2 from the germline V gene are SGHTS and YDEGEE. DNA for the CDR3: TGTGCCAGCAGCTTGGGAGACTACGAGCAGTACTTC. Translated, it gives CASSLGDYEQYF.

The V and J genes are TRBV11-2 and TRBJ1-2; 8 bases are a match to TRBD1. J lost 4 bases, V lost 5 bases, and 6 bases had no gene match. Looked up from germline, CDR1 is SGHAT and CDR2 is FQNNGV. CDR3 length: 14 amino acids. CDR3 region: CASSARTGFYGYTF. CDR3 nucleotides: TGTGCCAGCAGCGCGCGGACAGGGTTCTATGGCTACACCTTC.

The rearrangement joins TRBV9 to TRBJ2-7, with 9 bases that match TRBD1. The junction had 4 bases not matched to a gene; V was cut back by 0 bases and J by 3 bases. The CDR3 covers 15 residues. Germline CDR1 and CDR2: SGDLS and YYNGEE. CDR3 loop: CASSVAPGQGYEQYF. Here the CDR3 DNA reads TGTGCCAGCAGCGTAGCCCCGGGACAGGGCTACGAGCAGTACTTC.

The V gene is TRBV5-6, the J gene TRBJ1-3, with D unclear. Germline V gives CDR1 SGHDT, CDR2 YYEEEE. The CDR3 contains 16 residues. V was shortened by 4 bases and J by 0 bases, with 14 bases between the two germline ends. CDR3 DNA sequence: TGTGCCAGCAGCGGAGGGAGACGCTACTCTGGAAACACCATATATTTT. This sequence encodes CASSGGRRYSGNTIYF.

The rearrangement joins TRBV2 to TRBJ1-1; TRBD1 matches 7 bases. Germline V CDR1 and CDR2: SNHLY, FYNNEI. The CDR3 is 13 amino acids. Germline trimming cut 6 bases from V and 1 base from J; bases unmatched to any gene: 2. The DNA for the CDR3 is TGTGCCAGCAGACAGGGGTCGAACACTGAAGCTTTCTTT. The encoded protein is CASRQGSNTEAFF.

This chain joins TRBV19 and TRBJ2-7; maybe TRBD1 (6 bases). Germline CDR1 LNHDA, CDR2 SQIVND (reference sequence). CDR3 length: 12 residues. With 9 bases removed from V and 6 bases from J, the gap between germline ends came to 15 bases. CDR3: CASNREFGEQYF. CDR3 DNA sequence: TGTGCCAGCAACAGGGAGTTCGGCGAGCAGTACTTC.

This clone showed up many times. The J gene is TRBJ1-2, the V gene TRBV29-1, with 9 bases lining up with TRBD1. Trimming cost V 7 bases and J 8 bases; bases outside gene matches: 8. The CDR3 is made up of 12 amino acids. CDR1 is SQVTM, CDR2 ANQGSEA, per germline. The CDR3 reads CSATGQGDGYTF. CDR3 nucleotides: TGCAGCGCGACGGGACAGGGAGACGGCTACACCTTC. The entire variable domain, with the rest obtained from reference TRBV29-1 and TRBJ1-2, is as follows: SAVISQKPSRDICQRGTSLTIQCQVDSQVTMMFWYRQQPGQSLTLIATANQGSEATYESGFVIDKFPISRPNLTFSTLTVSNMSPEDSSIYLCSATGQGDGYTFGSGTRLTVV.

This chain joins TRBV6-4 and TRBJ2-7, with 9 bases aligning to TRBD1. The V segment lost 4 bases and the J segment 4 bases; nucleotides outside the gene matches: 2. Germline-derived CDR1 and CDR2 are MRHNA and SNTAGT. CDR3 length: 13 residues. The CDR3 bases are TGTGCCAGCAGTGTGGGGACAGGGTACGAGCAGTACTTC. Translating gives CASSVGTGYEQYF.

The V call is TRBV12-1, the J call TRBJ2-7; TRBD1, as called in the table, went unchecked against the DNA. TRBV12-1 is a pseudogene locus. The CDR3 sequence is 15 residues long. The CDR3: CASSFEVRGPGEQYF. DNA of the CDR3: TGTGCCAGCAGCTTTGAAGTCAGGGGGCCAGGCGAGCAGTACTTC.

This sequence joins TRBV6-2 or TRBV6-3 and TRBJ2-1, with 8 positions matching TRBD2. There are 15 residues in the CDR3. The germline gives CDR1 MNHEY, CDR2 SVGEGT. V was clipped by 6 bases and J by 1 base; unmatched bases: 5. CDR3 loop: CASSILAGSYNEQFF. The CDR3, as DNA: TGTGCCAGCAGCATCTTAGCGGGGTCCTACAATGAGCAGTTCTTC.

The chain combines TRBV2 with TRBJ2-5, with 11 bases fitting TRBD1. The CDR3 has 14 amino acids. Unmatched junction bases numbered 5, after V lost 6 bases and J lost 5 bases. The V gene's germline CDR1 is SNHLY and CDR2 FYNNEI. The CDR3, as DNA: TGTGCCAGCAGGCACCGGGACAGGGGGGAGACCCAGTACTTC. Protein product: CASRHRDRGETQYF.

J is TRBJ2-3 and V is TRBV28; TRBD2 is a possible D gene (5 bases). CDR1 MDHEN and CDR2 SYDVKM come from the germline V gene. The CDR3 extends over 14 amino acids. V lost 3 bases and J 2 bases, leaving 9 bases between the germline ends. The CDR3: CASSFPGVTDTQYF. DNA for the CDR3: TGTGCCAGCAGTTTCCCCGGGGTCACAGATACGCAGTATTTT.

The chain couples TRBV5-1 to TRBJ1-6; 8 nucleotides match TRBD1. After removal of 4 bases from V and 14 bases from J, the junction contained 14 bases not matched to a gene. In germline, CDR1 is SGHRS, CDR2 YFSETQ. This CDR3 has 15 residues. The CDR3 DNA sequence: TGCGCCAGCAGCGCAGGACAGGGAGCCACACCAGCCCTCCACTTT. Protein sequence: CASSAGQGATPALHF.

The V call is TRBV6-5, the J call TRBJ1-5; no firm D call. Deletions cut 5 bases from V and 1 base from J, with 12 bases between. The CDR3 totals 15 residues. The germline CDR1 and CDR2 sequences are MNHEY and SVGAGI. The DNA of the CDR3 is TGTGCCAGCAGTCCCTCGAGAGGGAGCAATCAGCCCCAGCATTTT. It specifies CASSPSRGSNQPQHF.

The chain couples TRBV20-1 to TRBJ1-1; D is unclear. V dropped 5 bases and J dropped 6 bases, with 7 bases sitting between them. CDR3 length: 10 amino acids. Germline V gene sequence: CDR1 DFQATT, CDR2 SNEGSKA (reference sequence). The CDR3 DNA sequence: TGCAGTGCTGGCGGGGCTGAAGCTTTCTTT. Encoded protein: CSAGGAEAFF.

The genes are TRBV24-1 and TRBJ2-3, with TRBD1 matching 11 bases. V shed 2 bases and J 4 bases; nucleotides not matched to a gene: 7. The germline gives CDR1 KGHDR, CDR2 SFDVKD. The CDR3 has 17 residues. CDR3 residues: CATSDWTGTGGSDTQYF. Here the CDR3 DNA reads TGTGCCACCAGTGATTGGACCGGGACAGGGGGTTCAGATACGCAGTATTTT.

The V gene is TRBV7-9, the J gene TRBJ2-2; TRBD2 matches at 7 bases. With 4 bases clipped from V and 5 bases from J, the junction kept 13 bases outside the gene matches. Germline V gives CDR1 SEHNR, CDR2 FQNEAQ (reference sequence). This CDR3 is 17 amino acids long. CDR3 coding DNA: TGTGCCAGCAGCTACCAGCTGGGGGGGTCCTCGACCGGGGAGCTGTTTTTT. Amino acid sequence: CASSYQLGGSSTGELFF. Full variable domain (outside the CDR3, taken from reference TRBV7-9 and TRBJ2-2): DTGVSQNPRHKITKRGQNVTFRCDPISEHNRLYWYRQTLGQGPEFLTYFQNEAQLEKSRLLSDRFSAERPKGSFSTLEIQRTEQGDSAMYLCASSYQLGGSSTGELFFGEGSRLTVL.

The table lists this clone with a count of one. This sequence joins TRBV3-1 (or the pseudogene TRBV3-2) and TRBJ2-7; TRBD2 agrees at 11 bases. The CDR3 has 15 amino acids. The germline V gene has CDR1 LGHDT and CDR2 YNNKEL (reference sequence). The junction had 3 bases not matched to a gene; V was cut back by 1 base and J by 4 bases. CDR3 sequence reads: CASSQGLAGTYEQYF. CDR3 nucleotide sequence: TGTGCCAGCAGCCAAGGACTAGCGGGAACTTACGAGCAGTACTTC.

V gene TRBV6-5 combines with J gene TRBJ2-7; 7 bases are shared with TRBD1. The CDR3 runs to 13 residues. V was clipped by 6 bases and J by 3 bases; unmatched bases: 5. The germline gives CDR1 MNHEY, CDR2 SVGAGI. The CDR3 protein is CASRTGRNYEQYF. CDR3 DNA sequence: TGTGCCAGCAGGACAGGGAGAAACTACGAGCAGTACTTC.

This clone has a handful of counts. The V gene is TRBV7-9, the J gene TRBJ1-1; D perhaps matches TRBD1 (5 bases). This CDR3 is built from 17 residues. Trimming cost V 2 bases and J 2 bases, with 18 bases left between them. CDR1 and CDR2 from the germline V gene are SEHNR and FQNEAQ (reference sequence). CDR3 in amino acids: CASSLRFRQLTNTEAFF. The CDR3 region has the DNA TGTGCCAGCAGCTTACGCTTTAGACAGCTAACTAACACTGAAGCTTTCTTT.